This passage covers 26 T cell receptor beta chains from one sample sequenced in a study of blood T cell repertoires in COVID-19. The assay was immunoSEQ multiplex PCR, and TCRdb's table has in-frame clones only and misses some. The repertoire includes about 200,000 clones, 89% of them detected once, and approximately 8% sits in the top ten. Sequenced input: PBMCs or T cells enriched from blood (not recorded which). Every receptor here comes from a woman younger than 30 who had recovered from COVID-19.

The chain joins TRBV19 to TRBJ2-1; D is unclear. V shed 4 bases and J shed 6 bases, with 13 bases lying between them. The CDR3 covers 14 residues. Germline V gene lookup returns CDR1 LNHDA and CDR2 SQIVND (reference sequence). The CDR3 here is CASSTPWASNEQFF. The CDR3 nucleotides are TGTGCCAGTAGTACTCCGTGGGCGAGCAATGAGCAGTTCTTC.

This rearrangement joins TRBV30 to TRBJ2-7; a possible D gene is TRBD1 (6 bases). Deletions cut 3 bases from V and 3 bases from J, with 9 bases between. The CDR3 covers 12 residues. Germline assignment: CDR1 GTSNPN and CDR2 SVGIG (reference sequence). The CDR3 nucleotides read TGTGCCTGGAGCCTACAGGGCTACGAGCAGTACTTC. It yields the protein CAWSLQGYEQYF.

V usage is TRBV7-9 and J usage is TRBJ1-2; weak D call: TRBD1 (6 bases). CDR1 is SEHNR, CDR2 FQNEAQ, per germline (reference sequence). The CDR3 is 12 amino acids. Trimming shortened V by 3 bases and J by 4 bases, and 6 bases separated the two germline ends. For the CDR3, the DNA is TGTGCCAGCAGCTTGGACAGCTATGGCTACACCTTC. Protein sequence: CASSLDSYGYTF.

The chain couples TRBV24-1 to TRBJ2-1; D is possibly TRBD2 (6 bases). Trimming took 1 base from V and 12 from J, leaving 12 bases between them. The CDR3 runs 13 residues. CDR1 is KGHDR and CDR2 is SFDVKD in the germline V gene. The CDR3 spells CATSDLGRQGQFF. As DNA, the CDR3 is TGTGCCACCAGTGATTTAGGGAGGCAGGGGCAGTTCTTC.

The chain carries TRBV7-9 and TRBJ2-6; D unresolved. Germline lookup yields CDR1 SEHNR and CDR2 FQNEAQ (reference sequence). V dropped 5 bases and J dropped 2 bases, with 4 bases sitting between them. The length of the CDR3 is 13 residues. DNA for the CDR3: TGTGCCAGCAGCCAGGCTGGGGCCAACGTCCTGACTTTC. Translated: CASSQAGANVLTF.

In nucleotides, the CDR3 is TGTGCCAGCAAAGCAGAGGGTTTTACCACTGAAGCTTTCTTT. Amino acid sequence: CASKAEGFTTEAFF. This sequence joins TRBV6-5 and TRBJ1-1; D not resolved. The CDR3 spans 14 residues. CDR1 is MNHEY, CDR2 SVGAGI, per germline. V was shortened by 7 bases and J by 4 bases, with 16 bases between the two germline ends.

This sequence joins TRBV3-1 (or the pseudogene TRBV3-2) and TRBJ1-2; D possibly corresponds to TRBD1 (6 bases). The CDR3 is made up of 14 amino acids. With 3 bases removed from V and 8 bases from J, the gap between germline ends came to 16 bases. The germline gives CDR1 LGHDT, CDR2 YNNKEL (reference sequence). The chain's CDR3 is CASSQQGAGEGYTF. Written as DNA, the CDR3 is TGTGCCAGCAGCCAGCAAGGGGCAGGGGAAGGCTACACCTTC.

The chain joins TRBV5-1 to TRBJ2-3, with 9 bases that match TRBD2. V was clipped by 4 bases and J by 2 bases; unmatched bases: 11. CDR1 SGHRS and CDR2 YFSETQ come from the germline V gene. The CDR3 has 17 amino acids. In DNA, the CDR3 is TGCGCCAGCAGCCCAGGGGCGGCGGGGGGGGACACAGATACGCAGTATTTT. Its translation: CASSPGAAGGDTDTQYF. Filled out from reference TRBV5-1 and TRBJ2-3, the complete variable domain reads KAGVTQTPRYLIKTRGQQVTLSCSPISGHRSVSWYQQTPGQGLQFLFEYFSETQRNKGNFPGRFSGRQFSNSRSEMNVSTLELGDSALYLCASSPGAAGGDTDTQYFGPGTRLTVL.

J is TRBJ2-7 and V is TRBV7-6; weak D call: TRBD1 (6 bases). V was cut by 0 bases and J by 6 bases, with 6 bases left in between. Germline V CDR1 and CDR2: SGHVS, FNYEAQ. The CDR3 spans 12 residues. This chain's CDR3 is CASSLAGAEQYF. The CDR3 region has the DNA TGTGCCAGCAGCTTAGCGGGGGCCGAGCAGTACTTC. The full variable domain, with the rest looked up from reference TRBV7-6 and TRBJ2-7, is GAGVSQSPRYKVTKRGQDVALRCDPISGHVSLYWYRQALGQGPEFLTYFNYEAQQDKSGLPNDRFSAERPEGSISTLTIQRTEQRDSAMYRCASSLAGAEQYFGPGTRLTVT.

The chain couples TRBV7-3 to TRBJ2-5; D is possibly TRBD2 (6 bases). V lost 3 bases and J 2 bases, leaving 10 bases between the germline ends. Germline V gene sequence: CDR1 SGHTA, CDR2 FQGTGA. The CDR3 spans 14 residues. CDR3 amino acids: CASSLGGAQETQYF. The CDR3, as DNA: TGTGCCAGCAGCTTGGGCGGGGCGCAAGAGACCCAGTACTTC.

This clone was detected many times. This chain links TRBV6-1 with TRBJ1-5; TRBD1 matches 7 bases. Germline CDR1 MNHNS, CDR2 SASEGT. CDR3 length equals 16 residues. With V trimmed by 2 bases and J by 5 bases, 9 bases remained unmatched. The CDR3 region is CASSEWPLGGYQPQHF. CDR3 sequence (DNA): TGTGCCAGCAGTGAATGGCCTTTAGGGGGCTATCAGCCCCAGCATTTT.

The chain couples TRBV29-1 to TRBJ1-2; D is undetermined. Trimming cost V 1 base and J 8 bases, with 11 bases left between them. This CDR3 is built from 12 residues. CDR1 is SQVTM and CDR2 is ANQGSEA in the germline V gene. The CDR3 reads CSVEGRVLGYTF. CDR3 coding DNA: TGCAGCGTTGAAGGACGGGTGTTAGGCTACACCTTC.

The genes are TRBV18 and TRBJ1-3; no clear D. V was shortened by 3 bases and J by 0 bases, with 12 bases between the two germline ends. Per germline, CDR1 KGHSH and CDR2 LQKENI. The CDR3 runs 16 residues. CDR3 DNA sequence: TGTGCCAGCTCACCCCTTACACCAAGCTCTGGAAACACCATATATTTT. Protein product: CASSPLTPSSGNTIYF.

The chain carries TRBV19 and TRBJ1-2, with D possibly matching TRBD1 (5 bases). Trimming removed 7 bases at V and 3 bases at J, with 9 bases between. Germline CDR1 is LNHDA and CDR2 is SQIVND (reference sequence). The CDR3 is 12 residues long. CDR3 bases: TGTGCCAGTAATACAGGTGACTATGGCTACACCTTC. As protein: CASNTGDYGYTF.

The gene calls are TRBV5-1 and TRBJ1-4, with 10 nucleotides matching TRBD1. V lost 0 bases, J lost 10 bases, and 9 bases stayed unmatched. The CDR3 contains 16 residues. Germline CDR1 SGHRS, CDR2 YFSETQ. Here the CDR3 reads CASSLEGGQGDGKLFF. The CDR3 DNA follows: TGCGCCAGCAGCTTGGAAGGCGGACAGGGGGATGGAAAACTGTTTTTT.

This clone has a single count. The genes are TRBV3-1 (or the pseudogene TRBV3-2) and TRBJ2-3; D is unresolved. The CDR3 runs to 15 residues. Germline V gene data show CDR1 as LGHDT and CDR2 as YNNKEL (reference sequence). V was cut by 3 bases and J by 0 bases, with 10 bases left in between. CDR3 amino acids: CASSQVTVSTDTQYF. In DNA form, the CDR3 reads TGTGCCAGCAGCCAGGTCACAGTGAGCACAGATACGCAGTATTTT.

The CDR3 spells CASSVPGLSHNEQFF. The DNA for the CDR3 is TGTGCCAGCAGTGTCCCGGGTCTTTCCCACAATGAGCAGTTCTTC. The genes are TRBV27 and TRBJ2-1; no reliable D call. V lost 5 bases to trimming and J lost 5 bases, with 16 bases between them. CDR3 length equals 15 residues. Germline V CDR1 and CDR2: MNHEY, SMNVEV (reference sequence).

This chain uses TRBV19 with TRBJ1-2; D gene ambiguous. CDR1 is LNHDA and CDR2 is SQIVND in the germline V gene (reference sequence). This CDR3 region has 16 residues. V was trimmed by 4 bases and J by 1 base, leaving 16 bases between them. CDR3 DNA: TGTGCCAGTAGTACCTTCACAGAATATCGTAACTATGGCTACACCTTC. It yields the protein CASSTFTEYRNYGYTF.

This chain links TRBV6-5 with TRBJ1-1; the D gene is possibly TRBD1 (5 bases). Germline V gives CDR1 MNHEY, CDR2 SVGAGI. V was pared by 5 bases and J by 5 bases, with 15 bases between. The CDR3 contains 14 residues. This chain's CDR3 is CASSPRGGTTEAFF. In nucleotides, the CDR3 is TGTGCCAGCAGTCCGAGGGGAGGGACGACTGAAGCTTTCTTT.

The chain couples TRBV7-8 to TRBJ2-1; D unresolved. V was clipped by 5 bases and J by 5 bases, with 4 bases between them. The CDR3 is 11 amino acids. CDR1 is SGHVS, CDR2 FQNEAQ, per germline. This CDR3 is CASSLDNEQFF. CDR3 sequence (DNA): TGTGCCAGCAGCCTCGACAATGAGCAGTTCTTC.

The CDR3: CASSQPGQRQPQHF. CDR3 DNA sequence: TGTGCCAGCAGTCAGCCGGGACAACGGCAGCCCCAGCATTTT. This chain uses TRBV7-9 with TRBJ1-5; D is possibly TRBD1 (6 bases). Germline CDR1 is SEHNR and CDR2 is FQNEAQ (reference sequence). This CDR3 comprises 14 residues. Trimming cost V 6 bases and J 7 bases, with 16 bases left between them.

The sample holds a few counts of this clone. The gene calls are TRBV5-6 and TRBJ1-6, with a possible D match to TRBD1 (6 bases). V was clipped by 4 bases and J by 0 bases, with 14 bases between them. Germline V gene lookup returns CDR1 SGHDT and CDR2 YYEEEE. The CDR3 loop spans 17 amino acids. CDR3 protein: CASSHRQESSYNSPLHF. As DNA, the CDR3 is TGTGCCAGCAGCCACCGACAGGAGAGCTCCTATAATTCACCCCTCCACTTT.

V usage is TRBV18 and J usage is TRBJ2-5, with 9 bases identical to TRBD2. The CDR3 consists of 14 residues. Germline V lookup: CDR1 KGHSH, CDR2 LQKENI. V lost 5 bases and J lost 5; bases outside the gene matches: 6. CDR3 region: CASSAGLAPETQYF. The CDR3 DNA reads TGTGCCAGCTCAGCGGGACTAGCCCCCGAGACCCAGTACTTC.

J is TRBJ2-1 and V is TRBV28, with 7 bases lining up with TRBD2. Trimming took 5 bases from V and 6 from J; bases not matched to a gene: 10. The CDR3 runs to 15 residues. The V gene's germline CDR1 is MDHEN and CDR2 SYDVKM. CDR3 in amino acids: CASSRRAGEGNEQFF. CDR3 coding DNA: TGTGCCAGCAGTCGCCGGGCGGGGGAGGGCAATGAGCAGTTCTTC.

This chain joins TRBV28 and TRBJ2-1; TRBD2 matches 7 bases. The CDR3 is 13 amino acids. Germline lookup yields CDR1 MDHEN and CDR2 SYDVKM. Trimming removed 4 bases from V and 10 bases from J; junction bases left unmatched: 7. The CDR3 spells CASSSGLPAEQFF. The CDR3 bases are TGTGCCAGCAGTTCGGGACTACCTGCCGAGCAGTTCTTC. Combining the CDR3 with reference TRBV28 and TRBJ2-1 gives the whole variable domain DVKVTQSSRYLVKRTGEKVFLECVQDMDHENMFWYRQDPGLGLRLIYFSYDVKMKEKGDIPEGYSVSREKKERFSLILESASTNQTSMYLCASSSGLPAEQFFGPGTRLTVL.

This clone was detected only once. V gene TRBV5-1 combines with J gene TRBJ2-5; unclear D gene. Trimming took 3 bases from V and 7 from J, leaving 10 bases between them. The germline CDR1 and CDR2 sequences are SGHRS and YFSETQ. The CDR3 runs 12 residues. CDR3 in DNA: TGCGCCAGCAGCTACGCGTCGGGGACCCAGTACTTC. Translating it yields CASSYASGTQYF.